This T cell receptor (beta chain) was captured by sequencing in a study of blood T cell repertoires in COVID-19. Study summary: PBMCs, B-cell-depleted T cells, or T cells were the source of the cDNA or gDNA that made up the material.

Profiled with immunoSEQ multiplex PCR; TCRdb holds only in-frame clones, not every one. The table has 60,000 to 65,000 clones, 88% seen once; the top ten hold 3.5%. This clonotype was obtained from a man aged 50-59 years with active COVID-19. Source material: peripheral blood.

CDR3 amino acids: CASSLYRGWTGELFF. CDR3 DNA: TGTGCCAGCAGCCTCTATAGAGGTTGGACCGGGGAGCTGTTTTTT. The rearrangement uses TRBV14 and TRBJ2-2; no firm D call. The ends were cut back, 4 bases at V and 5 bases at J, with 14 bases in the middle. Germline V CDR1 and CDR2: SGHDN, FVKESK. This CDR3 comprises 15 residues.